A selection of T cell receptor beta chains follows, all from one sample in a study of cytomegalovirus exposure and HLA in healthy donors. Here immunoSEQ multiplex PCR was the method, and the copy in TCRdb shows in-frame clones only, minus some. Counted here are some 170,000 clones, 80% occurring once; the ten biggest clones make up under 6%. The specimen sequenced was PBMCs. The receptor source for this set is a man aged 25-40 years in good health and CMV-seronegative. Both conserved end residues are part of each CDR3. The order of the fields is clone size, J gene, V gene, D gene, CDR3 DNA, CDR3 protein. D genes are given only for firm matches. For some rows the clone size is stated as once, few or many, or as a class when expanded; others skip it.

abundance: NA
j_gene: TRBJ1-3
v_gene: TRBV6-6
d_gene: TRBD1
CDR3nt: TGTGCCAGCAGTAAGGGACAGGGGTTGAGAAACACCATATATTTT
CDR3aa: CASSKGQGLRNTIYF

abundance: few
j_gene: TRBJ1-2
v_gene: TRBV5-6
d_gene: NA
CDR3nt: TGTGCCAGCAGCTTGGTGCAGGACTATGGCTACACCTTC
CDR3aa: CASSLVQDYGYTF

abundance: NA
j_gene: TRBJ1-1
v_gene: TRBV6-6
d_gene: NA
CDR3nt: TGTGCCAGCAGTTACTCGAGTGACACTGAAGCTTTCTTT
CDR3aa: CASSYSSDTEAFF

abundance: NA
j_gene: TRBJ2-1
v_gene: TRBV14
d_gene: TRBD2
CDR3nt: TGTGCCAGCAGCCAAGAGGGAAGCGGGAGTCCCTACAATGAGCAGTTCTTC
CDR3aa: CASSQEGSGSPYNEQFF

abundance: NA
j_gene: TRBJ1-2
v_gene: TRBV5-6
d_gene: NA
CDR3nt: TGTGCCAGCAGCCTCGAGAGGAGTACTGTAGGCTACACCTTC
CDR3aa: CASSLERSTVGYTF

abundance: NA
j_gene: TRBJ2-7
v_gene: TRBV5-1
d_gene: TRBD1
CDR3nt: TGCGCCAGCAGCCCTCAACAGGGGGGCTCCTACGAGCAGTACTTC
CDR3aa: CASSPQQGGSYEQYF

abundance: NA
j_gene: TRBJ2-7
v_gene: TRBV7-9
d_gene: NA
CDR3nt: TGTGCCAGCAGCTTTAACGGTGGCTTACAGGGGAGGTACGAGCAGTACTTC
CDR3aa: CASSFNGGLQGRYEQYF

abundance: NA
j_gene: TRBJ1-4
v_gene: TRBV19
d_gene: NA
CDR3nt: TGTGCCACCCATGGCAGGGGCGCTAATGAAAAACTGTTTTTT
CDR3aa: CATHGRGANEKLFF

abundance: NA
j_gene: TRBJ2-1
v_gene: TRBV7-8
d_gene: TRBD2
CDR3nt: TGTGCCAGCAGCGTCTCCGGGACTAGCGTTCGCAATGAGCAGTTCTTC
CDR3aa: CASSVSGTSVRNEQFF

abundance: NA
j_gene: TRBJ2-3
v_gene: TRBV6-5
d_gene: NA
CDR3nt: TGTGCCAGCAGTTACTCGTATGGGGGCAGATTGGATACGCAGTATTTT
CDR3aa: CASSYSYGGRLDTQYF

abundance: NA
j_gene: TRBJ2-7
v_gene: TRBV27
d_gene: TRBD2
CDR3nt: TGTGCCAGCAGACGACTAGCGGGCGACACCTACGAGCAGTACTTC
CDR3aa: CASRRLAGDTYEQYF

abundance: once
j_gene: TRBJ1-5
v_gene: TRBV5-8
d_gene: NA
CDR3nt: TGTGCCAGCAGCTCCCTAACTGCCCCGCGCAATCAGCCCCAGCATTTT
CDR3aa: CASSSLTAPRNQPQHF

abundance: NA
j_gene: TRBJ2-7
v_gene: TRBV2
d_gene: TRBD1
CDR3nt: TGTGCCAGGGCCGGGACAGGGCCCTACGAGCAGTACTTC
CDR3aa: CARAGTGPYEQYF

abundance: NA
j_gene: TRBJ2-7
v_gene: TRBV28
d_gene: NA
CDR3nt: TGTGCCAGCAGTCCCCCCGACAGTTACTCCTACGAGCAGTACTTC
CDR3aa: CASSPPDSYSYEQYF

abundance: NA
j_gene: TRBJ2-3
v_gene: TRBV7-3
d_gene: TRBD2
CDR3nt: TGTGCCAGCAGCTTATGGGGGGAACTAGCGGGAGGCACAGATACGCAGTATTTT
CDR3aa: CASSLWGELAGGTDTQYF

abundance: NA
j_gene: TRBJ1-2
v_gene: TRBV19
d_gene: TRBD1
CDR3nt: TGTGCCAGTAGTTTCCCGGACAGGGATACGAATGGCTACACCTTC
CDR3aa: CASSFPDRDTNGYTF

abundance: NA
j_gene: TRBJ2-5
v_gene: TRBV5-1
d_gene: NA
CDR3nt: TGCGCCAGCAGCTTGTATAGCCCCCAAGAGACCCAGTACTTC
CDR3aa: CASSLYSPQETQYF

abundance: NA
j_gene: TRBJ2-1
v_gene: TRBV27
d_gene: TRBD2
CDR3nt: TGTGCCAGCAGTTTTTGGGCGGGGGGGGGTAATGAGCAGTTCTTC
CDR3aa: CASSFWAGGGNEQFF

abundance: NA
j_gene: TRBJ2-7
v_gene: TRBV13
d_gene: TRBD2
CDR3nt: TGTGCCAGCAGCTTGCGGGGGGGGCTACACTACGAGCAGTACTTC
CDR3aa: CASSLRGGLHYEQYF

abundance: NA
j_gene: TRBJ2-1
v_gene: TRBV30
d_gene: TRBD2
CDR3nt: TGTGCCTGGAGTGGGGTAGGGCGGATTAGCGGGAAAGGCTACAATGAGCAGTTCTTC
CDR3aa: CAWSGVGRISGKGYNEQFF

abundance: NA
j_gene: TRBJ1-5
v_gene: TRBV19
d_gene: TRBD1
CDR3nt: TGTGCCAGTAGTTCCTGGGGACAGGGGGCGCTGGGCAATCAGCCCCAGCATTTT
CDR3aa: CASSSWGQGALGNQPQHF

abundance: NA
j_gene: TRBJ1-5
v_gene: TRBV6-1
d_gene: NA
CDR3nt: TGTGCCAGCAGTGAAGTCGGGAGATTAAATCAGCCCCAGCATTTT
CDR3aa: CASSEVGRLNQPQHF

abundance: NA
j_gene: TRBJ1-1
v_gene: TRBV7-9
d_gene: TRBD1
CDR3nt: TGTGCCAGCAGCCTCACCGGGACAGTGAACACTGAAGCTTTCTTT
CDR3aa: CASSLTGTVNTEAFF

abundance: once
j_gene: TRBJ2-3
v_gene: TRBV10-3
d_gene: TRBD2
CDR3nt: TGTGCCATCAGTGAGCAGCGGGGGGCGGTCATTTATACGCAGTATTTT
CDR3aa: CAISEQRGAVIYTQYF

abundance: few
j_gene: TRBJ1-2
v_gene: TRBV5-1
d_gene: NA
CDR3nt: TGCGCCAGCAGCTTGGCCATGAGGGCGGGTGGCTACACCTTC
CDR3aa: CASSLAMRAGGYTF

abundance: NA
j_gene: TRBJ1-2
v_gene: TRBV5-1
d_gene: NA
CDR3nt: TGCGCCAGCAGCTTGGCCCCCCAGGGGCGGAACTATGGCTACACCTTC
CDR3aa: CASSLAPQGRNYGYTF

abundance: few
j_gene: TRBJ2-1
v_gene: TRBV7-3
d_gene: TRBD2
CDR3nt: TGTGCCAGCAGCTTAGAGCGGGGTTCTTACAATGAGCAGTTCTTC
CDR3aa: CASSLERGSYNEQFF

abundance: NA
j_gene: TRBJ2-7
v_gene: TRBV29-1
d_gene: NA
CDR3nt: TGCAGCGTTGAAGATCGAGCCTACGAGCAGTACTTC
CDR3aa: CSVEDRAYEQYF

abundance: NA
j_gene: TRBJ2-7
v_gene: TRBV20-1
d_gene: NA
CDR3nt: TGCAGTGCTTCGAACAGCTACGAGCAGTACTTC
CDR3aa: CSASNSYEQYF

abundance: NA
j_gene: TRBJ2-1
v_gene: TRBV7-9
d_gene: TRBD2
CDR3nt: TGTGCCAGCAGCCCCGGGACTAGCGGGAGGGATGAGCAGTTCTTC
CDR3aa: CASSPGTSGRDEQFF

abundance: NA
j_gene: TRBJ2-1
v_gene: TRBV27
d_gene: TRBD2
CDR3nt: TGTGCCAGCAGTCCCCTTAGCGGGAGTTCGTACAATGAGCAGTTCTTC
CDR3aa: CASSPLSGSSYNEQFF

abundance: NA
j_gene: TRBJ2-5
v_gene: TRBV10-3
d_gene: TRBD2
CDR3nt: TGTGCCATCAGACTAGCGCTACAAGAGACCCAGTACTTC
CDR3aa: CAIRLALQETQYF

abundance: NA
j_gene: TRBJ2-3
v_gene: TRBV14
d_gene: TRBD2
CDR3nt: TGTGCCAGCAGCCTTTTAGGGACTAGTCCTAAGGATACGCAGTATTTT
CDR3aa: CASSLLGTSPKDTQYF

abundance: NA
j_gene: TRBJ2-1
v_gene: TRBV19
d_gene: NA
CDR3nt: TGTGCCAGTAGTATTCCTAGAGGGGGGAGGGATGAGCAGTTCTTC
CDR3aa: CASSIPRGGRDEQFF

abundance: NA
j_gene: TRBJ1-1
v_gene: TRBV28
d_gene: NA
CDR3nt: TGTGCCAGCAGCCTCCTCGGGTATAGCGCGGCTTTCTTT
CDR3aa: CASSLLGYSAAFF

abundance: NA
j_gene: TRBJ2-2
v_gene: TRBV5-1
d_gene: TRBD2
CDR3nt: TGCGCCAGCAGCCTGAGCGGGACCGTGGGCACCGGGGAGCTGTTTTTT
CDR3aa: CASSLSGTVGTGELFF

abundance: NA
j_gene: TRBJ2-7
v_gene: TRBV27
d_gene: TRBD1
CDR3nt: TGTGCCAGCAGTTTACTGGGACAGCCCTACGAGCAGTACTTC
CDR3aa: CASSLLGQPYEQYF

abundance: NA
j_gene: TRBJ2-5
v_gene: TRBV13
d_gene: TRBD1
CDR3nt: TGTGCCAGCAGCTCACACCAACAGGGGGCCATGGAGACCCAGTACTTC
CDR3aa: CASSSHQQGAMETQYF

abundance: NA
j_gene: TRBJ1-3
v_gene: TRBV19
d_gene: NA
CDR3nt: TGTGCCAGTAGTACGGGAAGCTCTGGAAACACCATATATTTT
CDR3aa: CASSTGSSGNTIYF

abundance: few
j_gene: TRBJ1-1
v_gene: TRBV5-6
d_gene: NA
CDR3nt: TGTGCCAGCAGAGGGGACACTGAAGCTTTCTTT
CDR3aa: CASRGDTEAFF

abundance: NA
j_gene: TRBJ1-5
v_gene: TRBV28
d_gene: NA
CDR3nt: TGTGCCAGCAGGGTCCCCGCTCCCAGGAGGGTTCAGCCCCAGCATTTT
CDR3aa: CASRVPAPRRVQPQHF

abundance: NA
j_gene: TRBJ2-5
v_gene: TRBV4-1
d_gene: NA
CDR3nt: TGCGCCAGCAGCCAAGTGGGGGGGCTAGAGACCCAGTACTTC
CDR3aa: CASSQVGGLETQYF

abundance: NA
j_gene: TRBJ1-6
v_gene: TRBV25-1
d_gene: NA
CDR3nt: TGTGCCAGCCGCACCACAGGGTCCAATTCACCCCTCCACTTT
CDR3aa: CASRTTGSNSPLHF

abundance: NA
j_gene: TRBJ1-1
v_gene: TRBV10-3
d_gene: TRBD1
CDR3nt: TGTGCCATCAGTGGAACAGGGGGTAGCAACACTGAAGCTTTCTTT
CDR3aa: CAISGTGGSNTEAFF

abundance: NA
j_gene: TRBJ1-1
v_gene: TRBV27
d_gene: NA
CDR3nt: TGTGCCAGCAGTTTGATATCGGGGGGGAGAGCTGAAGCTTTCTTT
CDR3aa: CASSLISGGRAEAFF

abundance: NA
j_gene: TRBJ1-2
v_gene: TRBV6-5
d_gene: NA
CDR3nt: TGCCCCGGGAAGAAAGGCTACACCTTC
CDR3aa: CPGKKGYTF

abundance: NA
j_gene: TRBJ1-2
v_gene: TRBV2
d_gene: TRBD1
CDR3nt: TGTGCCAGCACCCGACAGGGAGATGGCTACACCTTC
CDR3aa: CASTRQGDGYTF

abundance: NA
j_gene: TRBJ2-7
v_gene: TRBV19
d_gene: NA
CDR3nt: TGTGCCAGTAGTATAGATGCGGGCTCTGTTACGGGCGGGGTCTACGAGCAGTACTTC
CDR3aa: CASSIDAGSVTGGVYEQYF

abundance: NA
j_gene: TRBJ2-3
v_gene: TRBV11-2
d_gene: NA
CDR3nt: TGTGCCAGCAGCTTGCCCGCGGGGTATACAGATACGCAGTATTTT
CDR3aa: CASSLPAGYTDTQYF

abundance: few
j_gene: TRBJ1-4
v_gene: TRBV2
d_gene: TRBD1
CDR3nt: TGTGCCTGCAGACAGGGTAATGAAAAACTGTTTTTT
CDR3aa: CACRQGNEKLFF

abundance: NA
j_gene: TRBJ1-1
v_gene: TRBV27
d_gene: NA
CDR3nt: TGTGCCAGCAGCCCCCCAGGGGTGATGAACACTGAAGCTTTCTTT
CDR3aa: CASSPPGVMNTEAFF

abundance: NA
j_gene: TRBJ1-3
v_gene: TRBV4-1
d_gene: NA
CDR3nt: TGCGCCAGCAGCCAAGGGACAGCGATCTCTGGAAACACCATATATTTT
CDR3aa: CASSQGTAISGNTIYF

abundance: NA
j_gene: TRBJ2-7
v_gene: TRBV28
d_gene: NA
CDR3nt: TGTGCCAGCAGTTTGGTGGGCACCTTCTCCTACGAGCAGTACTTC
CDR3aa: CASSLVGTFSYEQYF